Listed below are T cell receptor beta chains from one sample, sequenced in a study of early T cells in non-severe SARS-CoV-2 infection. TCRdb independently ran MiXCR on the 5' RACE reads; one entry per CDR3 protein. The table has 45,000 or so distinct CDR3 sequences, about 25% seen once; the top ten hold around 4.6%. Here the sequenced sample was whole blood, taken at baseline. The receptor set was obtained from an adult who was a healthcare worker with PCR-confirmed SARS-CoV-2 infection or an uninfected control (not recorded which). Both conserved end residues are part of each CDR3. The D gene is left open where the match is weak. Not all rows give a size; the values are once, few, many and, for expanded clones, a class.

>TRBJ2-7|-|TRBV27|-
CASRQGTTSSTYEQYF
TGTGCCAGCAGGCAGGGGACGACTAGCAGTACCTACGAGCAGTACTTC
>TRBJ2-7|-|TRBV5-1|-
CASSLALATYEQYF
TGCGCCAGCAGCTTAGCACTAGCTACCTACGAGCAGTACTTC
>TRBJ2-5|-|TRBV7-9|few
CASSLTGTGETQYF
TGTGCCAGCAGCTTGACCGGGACTGGGGAGACCCAGTACTTC
>TRBJ2-1|TRBD2|TRBV20-1|-
CSASGGANEQFF
TGCAGTGCTAGCGGGGGGGCCAATGAGCAGTTCTTC
>TRBJ2-2|-|TRBV15|-
CATSRDQGPMNTGELFF
TGTGCCACCAGCAGAGATCAGGGACCGATGAACACTGGGGAGCTGTTTTTT
>TRBJ2-2|TRBD1|TRBV4-2|many
CASSQVATGDTGELFF
TGTGCCAGCAGCCAAGTTGCGACAGGGGACACCGGGGAGCTGTTTTTT
>TRBJ2-5|TRBD2|TRBV20-1|few
CSAPLRTSAETQYF
TGCAGTGCTCCACTGAGGACTAGTGCGGAGACCCAGTACTTC
>TRBJ2-2|-|TRBV20-1|-
CSARDYRDGGGELFF
TGCAGTGCTAGAGATTACAGGGACGGAGGCGGGGAGCTGTTTTTT
>TRBJ2-2|-|TRBV7-3|few
CASSPRQASMTGELFF
TGTGCCAGCAGCCCCCGACAGGCCTCTATGACCGGGGAGCTGTTTTTT
>TRBJ2-2|-|TRBV7-9|-
CATPKLGALNTGELFF
TGTGCCACCCCTAAGCTAGGGGCCCTGAACACCGGGGAGCTGTTTTTT
>TRBJ2-5|-|TRBV18|many
CASSPRRGLEETQYF
TGTGCCAGCTCACCACGGAGAGGGCTCGAAGAGACCCAGTACTTC
>TRBJ1-5|-|TRBV6-5|many
CASSWAGNQPQHF
TGTGCCAGCAGTTGGGCAGGAAATCAGCCCCAGCATTTT
>TRBJ2-5|-|TRBV10-1|-
CASSENMRETQYF
TGCGCCAGCAGTGAGAACATGAGAGAGACCCAGTACTTC
>TRBJ2-3|TRBD1|TRBV12-3/TRBV12-4|medium-sized
CASTPDRGSADTQYF
TGTGCCAGCACCCCGGACAGGGGAAGCGCAGATACGCAGTATTTT
>TRBJ2-1|TRBD2|TRBV5-4|once
CASSFGTTHNEQFF
TGTGCCAGCAGCTTCGGGACTACTCACAATGAGCAGTTCTTC
>TRBJ2-7|-|TRBV9|few
CASSTQTESYEQYF
TGTGCCAGCAGCACCCAGACCGAAAGCTACGAGCAGTACTTC
>TRBJ1-3|-|TRBV7-6|few
CASSLARGDSGNTIYF
TGTGCCAGCAGCTTAGCGAGGGGAGACTCTGGAAACACCATATATTTT
>TRBJ1-5|-|TRBV6-6|few
CASSPAVGGNQPQHF
TGTGCCAGCAGTCCCGCGGTGGGAGGCAATCAGCCCCAGCATTTT
>TRBJ1-3|-|TRBV3-1|-
CASSPQGFSGNTIYF
TGTGCCAGCAGCCCCCAGGGGTTCTCTGGAAACACCATATATTTT
>TRBJ2-5|TRBD1|TRBV6-6|once
CASSYRTGGAETQYF
TGTGCCAGCAGTTACAGGACAGGGGGCGCAGAGACCCAGTACTTC
>TRBJ2-5|TRBD1|TRBV5-1|many
CASSLTGGGETQYF
TGCGCCAGCAGCTTGACAGGGGGAGGAGAGACCCAGTACTTC
>TRBJ1-5|-|TRBV30|-
CALGLGNQPQHF
TGTGCCCTGGGCCTAGGCAATCAGCCCCAGCATTTT
>TRBJ1-2|TRBD1|TRBV2|few
CASRLGQGVYGYTF
TGTGCCAGCAGGTTGGGACAGGGGGTCTATGGCTACACCTTC
>TRBJ2-7|-|TRBV6-5|-
CASRRLSYEQYF
TGTGCCAGCAGAAGGCTCTCCTACGAGCAGTACTTC
>TRBJ2-1|-|TRBV10-1|-
CASSDGNSNEQFF
TGCGCCAGCAGTGATGGGAATAGCAATGAGCAGTTCTTC
>TRBJ1-3|-|TRBV7-8|few
CASSLGTSSGNTIYF
TGTGCCAGCAGCTTAGGGACAAGCTCTGGAAACACCATATATTTT
>TRBJ2-1|TRBD2|TRBV5-1|few
CASSLTSGGDVNEQFF
TGCGCCAGCAGCTTGACTAGCGGGGGGGATGTCAATGAGCAGTTCTTC
>TRBJ2-5|TRBD2|TRBV7-6|-
CASSPGGVETQYF
TGTGCCAGCAGCCCCGGGGGGGTGGAGACCCAGTACTTC
>TRBJ2-1|TRBD1|TRBV27|few
CASTTGVHEQFF
TGTGCCAGCACCACAGGGGTCCATGAGCAGTTCTTC
>TRBJ2-7|-|TRBV11-2|few
CASSLAAYHYEQYF
TGTGCCAGCAGCTTAGCTGCCTACCACTACGAGCAGTACTTC
>TRBJ2-5|-|TRBV30|-
CAWNHPGLETQYF
TGTGCCTGGAATCACCCAGGGTTGGAGACCCAGTACTTC
>TRBJ2-7|TRBD1|TRBV5-1|-
CASTDRGLREQYF
TGCGCCAGCACCGACAGGGGGCTACGGGAGCAGTACTTC
>TRBJ2-5|-|TRBV11-2|-
CASSLPGGPETQYF
TGTGCCAGCAGCTTACCCGGGGGGCCTGAGACCCAGTACTTC
>TRBJ2-7|TRBD1|TRBV13|-
CVSSGKGAGFYEQYF
TGTGTCAGCAGCGGTAAGGGGGCTGGTTTCTACGAGCAGTACTTC
>TRBJ1-6|TRBD1|TRBV7-9|few
CASSRGQEHNSPLHF
TGTGCCAGCAGCAGGGGACAGGAGCATAATTCACCCCTCCACTTT
>TRBJ2-7|TRBD1|TRBV7-2|few
CASRDRDRVMYEQYF
TGTGCCAGCAGGGACCGGGACAGGGTCATGTACGAGCAGTACTTC
>TRBJ1-6|-|TRBV13|-
CASSSPGKDSPLHF
TGTGCCAGCAGCTCCCCAGGGAAGGACTCACCCCTCCACTTT
>TRBJ2-3|-|TRBV27|-
CASRTGYRTDTQYF
TGTGCCAGCAGAACAGGCTATCGCACAGATACGCAGTATTTT
>TRBJ2-7|TRBD2|TRBV11-2|-
CASSSWAGGPAYEQYF
TGTGCCAGCAGCTCATGGGCGGGGGGGCCAGCCTACGAGCAGTACTTC
>TRBJ1-6|TRBD1|TRBV7-9|-
CASSPRDRTNSPLHF
TGTGCCAGCAGCCCCCGGGACAGAACGAATTCACCCCTCCACTTT
>TRBJ1-1|-|TRBV20-1|-
CSARARPGTEAFF
TGCAGTGCTAGAGCCAGGCCGGGCACTGAAGCTTTCTTT
>TRBJ1-2|TRBD1|TRBV3-1|-
CASSQGQGFDYGYTF
TGTGCCAGCAGCCAAGGACAGGGGTTCGACTATGGCTACACCTTC
>TRBJ2-7|-|TRBV2|few
CASSVISYEQYF
TGTGCCAGCAGCGTAATCTCCTACGAGCAGTACTTC
>TRBJ1-6|TRBD1|TRBV3-1|few
CASSQRDRGAYNSPLHF
TGTGCCAGCAGCCAACGCGACAGGGGAGCCTATAATTCACCCCTCCACTTT
>TRBJ2-7|-|TRBV20-1|-
CSFRASNSYEQYF
TGCAGTTTCCGGGCTTCTAACTCCTACGAGCAGTACTTC
>TRBJ2-1|-|TRBV2|many
CASSARSGARNEQFF
TGTGCCAGCAGTGCCCGATCAGGGGCCCGAAATGAGCAGTTCTTC
>TRBJ2-3|-|TRBV6-5|-
CASSSPGTSTDTQYF
TGTGCCAGCAGTTCCCCCGGGACTAGCACAGATACGCAGTATTTT
>TRBJ1-4|-|TRBV19|few
CASRTTGSKEKLFF
TGTGCCAGTAGGACCACAGGTTCCAAGGAAAAACTGTTTTTT
>TRBJ1-5|TRBD1|TRBV29-1|many
CSVEVAGGQPQHF
TGCAGCGTTGAAGTGGCAGGGGGTCAGCCCCAGCATTTT
>TRBJ2-1|TRBD2|TRBV4-2|-
CASSRTGSGGYNEQFF
TGTGCCAGCAGCCGGACGGGTAGCGGGGGCTACAATGAGCAGTTCTTC
>TRBJ1-3|-|TRBV7-2|-
CASSQQASGNTIYF
TGTGCCAGCAGCCAGCAGGCCTCTGGAAACACCATATATTTT
>TRBJ1-6|-|TRBV7-3|-
CASSLTLQGDSPLHF
TGTGCCAGCAGCTTAACGCTACAGGGTGATTCACCCCTCCACTTT
>TRBJ2-3|TRBD2|TRBV7-6|-
CASSLVLAGGSSTDTQYF
TGTGCCAGCAGCTTAGTACTAGCGGGGGGATCTAGCACAGATACGCAGTATTTT
>TRBJ2-7|-|TRBV19|-
CASSMRPYEQYF
TGTGCCAGTAGTATGCGTCCCTACGAGCAGTACTTC
>TRBJ2-1|-|TRBV6-5|medium-sized
CASTGGYGNEQFF
TGTGCCAGCACCGGGGGATACGGGAATGAGCAGTTCTTC